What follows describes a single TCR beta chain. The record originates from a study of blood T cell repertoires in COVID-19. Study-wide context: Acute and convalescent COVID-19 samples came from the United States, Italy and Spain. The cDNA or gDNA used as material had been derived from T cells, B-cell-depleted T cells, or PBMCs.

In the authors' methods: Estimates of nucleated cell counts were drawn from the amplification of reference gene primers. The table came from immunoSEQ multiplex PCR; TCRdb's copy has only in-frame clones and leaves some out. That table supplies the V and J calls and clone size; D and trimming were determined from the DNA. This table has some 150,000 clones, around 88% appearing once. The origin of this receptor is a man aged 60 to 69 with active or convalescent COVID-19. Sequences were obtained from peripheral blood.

As DNA, the CDR3 is TGTGCCAGCAGCCAACTAGCGGAGACCGAGCAGTACTTC. This encodes CASSQLAETEQYF. The V and J genes are TRBV11-3 and TRBJ2-7; 8 bases are shared with TRBD2. The junction had 6 bases not matched to a gene; V was cut back by 5 bases and J by 6 bases. CDR1 is SGHNT and CDR2 is YENEEA in the germline V gene. CDR3 size: 13 residues.